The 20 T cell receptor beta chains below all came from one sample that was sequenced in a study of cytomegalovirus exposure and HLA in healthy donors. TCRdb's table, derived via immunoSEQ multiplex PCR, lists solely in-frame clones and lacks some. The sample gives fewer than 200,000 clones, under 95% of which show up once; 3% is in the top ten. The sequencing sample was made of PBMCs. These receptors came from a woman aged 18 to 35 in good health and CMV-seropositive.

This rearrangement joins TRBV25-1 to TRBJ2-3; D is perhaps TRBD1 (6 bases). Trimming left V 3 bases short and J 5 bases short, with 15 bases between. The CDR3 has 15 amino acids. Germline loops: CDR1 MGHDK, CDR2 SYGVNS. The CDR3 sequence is CASSDWDNFRDTQYF. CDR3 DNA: TGTGCCAGCAGTGACTGGGACAACTTCAGAGATACGCAGTATTTT.

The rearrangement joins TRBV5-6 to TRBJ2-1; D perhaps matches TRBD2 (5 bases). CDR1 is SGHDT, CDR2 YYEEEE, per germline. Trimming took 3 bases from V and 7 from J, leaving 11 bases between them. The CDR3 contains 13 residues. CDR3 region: CASSSLGDNEQFF. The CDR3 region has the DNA TGTGCCAGCAGCTCACTAGGCGATAATGAGCAGTTCTTC.

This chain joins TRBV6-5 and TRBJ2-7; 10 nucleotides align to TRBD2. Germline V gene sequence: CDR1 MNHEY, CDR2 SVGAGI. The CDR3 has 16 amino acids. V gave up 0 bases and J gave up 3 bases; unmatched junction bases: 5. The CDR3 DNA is TGTGCCAGCAGTTACTCTTCTAGCGGGAGTATCTACGAGCAGTACTTC. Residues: CASSYSSSGSIYEQYF.

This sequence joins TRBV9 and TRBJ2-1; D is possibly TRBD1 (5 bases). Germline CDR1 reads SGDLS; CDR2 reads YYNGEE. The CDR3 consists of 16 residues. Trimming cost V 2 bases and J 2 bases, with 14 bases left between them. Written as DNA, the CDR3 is TGTGCCAGCAGCGTGACAGATTTCAAGACCTACAATGAGCAGTTCTTC. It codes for CASSVTDFKTYNEQFF.

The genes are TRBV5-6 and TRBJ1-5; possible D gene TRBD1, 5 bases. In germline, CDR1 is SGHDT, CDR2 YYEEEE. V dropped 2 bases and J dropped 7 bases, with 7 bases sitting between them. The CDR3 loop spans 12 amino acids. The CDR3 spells CASSFSGQPQHF. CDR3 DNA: TGTGCCAGCAGCTTCTCAGGGCAGCCCCAGCATTTT.

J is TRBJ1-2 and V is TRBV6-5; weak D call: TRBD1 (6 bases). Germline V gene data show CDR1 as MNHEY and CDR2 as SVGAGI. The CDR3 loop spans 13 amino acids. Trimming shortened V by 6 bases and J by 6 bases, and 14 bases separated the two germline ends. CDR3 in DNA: TGTGCCAGCAGCCGATACAGGGATCATGGCTACACCTTC. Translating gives CASSRYRDHGYTF.

CDR3 coding DNA: TGTGCCAGCAGCTTATATCGGACAGGGGCTCCGTTCGCGCCCCAGCATTTT. It is translated as CASSLYRTGAPFAPQHF. This chain joins TRBV7-2 and TRBJ1-5, with 9 nucleotides matching TRBD1. The junction had 14 bases not matched to a gene; V was cut back by 2 bases and J by 9 bases. The CDR3 runs 17 residues. Germline-derived CDR1 and CDR2 are SGHTA and FQGNSA.

The DNA for the CDR3 is TGTGCCAGCAGTTACGGTGTGGGGCAGAGCATTCAGTACTTC. It is translated as CASSYGVGQSIQYF. V usage is TRBV6-5 and J usage is TRBJ2-4; possibly TRBD1 for D (5 bases). Germline V gene lookup returns CDR1 MNHEY and CDR2 SVGAGI. V lost 2 bases to trimming and J lost 9 bases, with 14 bases between them. This CDR3 has 14 residues.

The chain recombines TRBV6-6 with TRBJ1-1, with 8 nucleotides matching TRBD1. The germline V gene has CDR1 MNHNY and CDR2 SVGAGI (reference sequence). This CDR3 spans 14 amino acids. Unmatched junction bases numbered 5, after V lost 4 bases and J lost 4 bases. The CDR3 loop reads CASSFSTGGTEAFF. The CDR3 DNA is TGTGCCAGCAGTTTTTCAACAGGGGGCACTGAAGCTTTCTTT.

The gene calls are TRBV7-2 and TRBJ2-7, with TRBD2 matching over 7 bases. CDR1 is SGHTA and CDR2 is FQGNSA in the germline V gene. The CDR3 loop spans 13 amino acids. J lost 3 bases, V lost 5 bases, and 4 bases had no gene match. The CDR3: CASSPRTSYEQYF. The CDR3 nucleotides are TGTGCCAGCAGCCCCCGGACTAGCTACGAGCAGTACTTC.

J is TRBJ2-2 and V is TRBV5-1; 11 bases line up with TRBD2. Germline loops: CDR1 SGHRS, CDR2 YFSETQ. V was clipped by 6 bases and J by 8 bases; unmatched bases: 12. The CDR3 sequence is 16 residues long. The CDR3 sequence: CASKGETSGISGELFF. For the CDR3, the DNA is TGCGCCAGCAAGGGAGAGACTAGCGGGATTTCGGGGGAGCTGTTTTTT.

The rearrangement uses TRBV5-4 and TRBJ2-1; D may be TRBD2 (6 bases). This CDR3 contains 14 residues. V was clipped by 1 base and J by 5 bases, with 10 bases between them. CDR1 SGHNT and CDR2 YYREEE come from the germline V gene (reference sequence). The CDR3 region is CASSLLGGNNEQFF. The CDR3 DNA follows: TGTGCCAGCAGCTTGCTAGGAGGGAACAATGAGCAGTTCTTC.

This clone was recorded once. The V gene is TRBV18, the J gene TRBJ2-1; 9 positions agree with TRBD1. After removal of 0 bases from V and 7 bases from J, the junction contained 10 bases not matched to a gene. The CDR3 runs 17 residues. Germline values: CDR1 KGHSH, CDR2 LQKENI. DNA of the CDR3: TGTGCCAGCTCACCACCGGAGAGGGGACAGGGTCGGAATGAGCAGTTCTTC. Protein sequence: CASSPPERGQGRNEQFF.

In DNA, the CDR3 is TGTGCCAGCAGTGAAGCCGGGACTAGGATTAGAGGAACTGAAGCTTTCTTT. It is translated as CASSEAGTRIRGTEAFF. The chain uses TRBV2 and TRBJ1-1; tentatively, D is TRBD1 (5 bases). This CDR3 has 17 amino acids. Trimming pared 0 bases from V and 5 bases from J, leaving 19 bases between. Germline CDR1 SNHLY, CDR2 FYNNEI. Based on the CDR3 plus reference TRBV2 and TRBJ1-1, the full variable domain is EPEVTQTPSHQVTQMGQEVILRCVPISNHLYFYWYRQILGQKVEFLVSFYNNEISEKSEIFDDQFSVERPDGSNFTLKIRSTKLEDSAMYFCASSEAGTRIRGTEAFFGQGTRLTVV.

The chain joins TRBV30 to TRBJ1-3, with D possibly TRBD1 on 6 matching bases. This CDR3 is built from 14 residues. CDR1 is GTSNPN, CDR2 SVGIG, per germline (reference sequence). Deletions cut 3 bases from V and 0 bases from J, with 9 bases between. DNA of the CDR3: TGTGCCTGGAGGCAGGGGAACTCTGGAAACACCATATATTTT. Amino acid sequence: CAWRQGNSGNTIYF. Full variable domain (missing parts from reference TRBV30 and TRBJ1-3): SQTIHQWPATLVQPVGSPLSLECTVEGTSNPNLYWYRQAAGRGLQLLFYSVGIGQISSEVPQNLSASRPQDRQFILSSKKLLLSDSGFYLCAWRQGNSGNTIYFGEGSWLTVV.

The CDR3: CASKAGTGLYEQYF. DNA of the CDR3: TGTGCCAGCAAGGCGGGGACAGGGCTTTACGAGCAGTACTTC. V is TRBV6-1 and J is TRBJ2-7, with 9 bases matching TRBD1. Germline trimming cut 7 bases from V and 4 bases from J; bases unmatched to any gene: 8. This CDR3 is built from 14 residues. The germline CDR1 and CDR2 sequences are MNHNS and SASEGT.

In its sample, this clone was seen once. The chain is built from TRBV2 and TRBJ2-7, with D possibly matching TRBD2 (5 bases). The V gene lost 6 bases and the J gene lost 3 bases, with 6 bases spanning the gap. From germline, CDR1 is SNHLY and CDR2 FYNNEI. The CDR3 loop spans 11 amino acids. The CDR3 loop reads CASRDFYEQYF. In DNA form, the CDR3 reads TGTGCCAGCAGGGACTTCTACGAGCAGTACTTC. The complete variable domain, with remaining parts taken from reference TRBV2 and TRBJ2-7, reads EPEVTQTPSHQVTQMGQEVILRCVPISNHLYFYWYRQILGQKVEFLVSFYNNEISEKSEIFDDQFSVERPDGSNFTLKIRSTKLEDSAMYFCASRDFYEQYFGPGTRLTVT.

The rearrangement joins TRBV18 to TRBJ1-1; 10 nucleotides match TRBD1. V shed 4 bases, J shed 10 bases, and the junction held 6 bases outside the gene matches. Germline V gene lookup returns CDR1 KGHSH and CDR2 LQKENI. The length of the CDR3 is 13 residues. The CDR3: CASSQLRDRGAFF. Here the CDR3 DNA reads TGTGCCAGCTCACAACTACGGGACAGGGGAGCTTTCTTT.

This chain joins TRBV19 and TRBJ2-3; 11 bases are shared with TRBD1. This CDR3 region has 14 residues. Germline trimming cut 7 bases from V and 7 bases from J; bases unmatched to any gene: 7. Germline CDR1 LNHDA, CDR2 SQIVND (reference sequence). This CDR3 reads CASTQDRGLNTQYF. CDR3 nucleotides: TGTGCCAGTACCCAGGACAGGGGGCTGAATACGCAGTATTTT.

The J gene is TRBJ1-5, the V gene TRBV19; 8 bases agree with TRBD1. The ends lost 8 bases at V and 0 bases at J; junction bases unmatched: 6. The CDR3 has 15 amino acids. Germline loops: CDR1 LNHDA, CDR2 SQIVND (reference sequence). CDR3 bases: TGTGCCAGTTCCTCGACAGGGGTTAGCAATCAGCCCCAGCATTTT. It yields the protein CASSSTGVSNQPQHF.